What follows describes a single T cell receptor (beta chain). What it recognizes is unknown. This sample was taken from a study of shared clonotypes between healthy human individuals. Study-level points and caveats: Represented genetic and exposure-history diversity was restricted by having few donors. In this cohort, only blood was sampled, and tissue repertoires likely differ.

Sequencing used immunoSEQ multiplex PCR; TCRdb keeps in-frame clones, though not all of them. The sample lists 1,400,000 or so clones, approximately 98.5% occurring once. Free of recent acute infections or vaccinations, the donors were healthy HIV-negative adults. This CDR3 region has 17 residues. V was pared by 4 bases and J by 5 bases, with 11 bases of the junction left unmatched. The germline gives CDR1 SGDLS, CDR2 YYNGEE. The sequence was collected from a man aged 25-45 years in good health. V is TRBV9 and J is TRBJ2-7; 14 bases line up with TRBD2. Sequences were obtained from naive CD4+ T cells sorted from blood. Subset of the sample: CD45RA+ positively selected. In DNA form, the CDR3 reads TGTGCCAGCAGCTCTCCGGGACTAGCGGGAGCGAGAGACGAGCAGTACTTC. It codes for CASSSPGLAGARDEQYF.